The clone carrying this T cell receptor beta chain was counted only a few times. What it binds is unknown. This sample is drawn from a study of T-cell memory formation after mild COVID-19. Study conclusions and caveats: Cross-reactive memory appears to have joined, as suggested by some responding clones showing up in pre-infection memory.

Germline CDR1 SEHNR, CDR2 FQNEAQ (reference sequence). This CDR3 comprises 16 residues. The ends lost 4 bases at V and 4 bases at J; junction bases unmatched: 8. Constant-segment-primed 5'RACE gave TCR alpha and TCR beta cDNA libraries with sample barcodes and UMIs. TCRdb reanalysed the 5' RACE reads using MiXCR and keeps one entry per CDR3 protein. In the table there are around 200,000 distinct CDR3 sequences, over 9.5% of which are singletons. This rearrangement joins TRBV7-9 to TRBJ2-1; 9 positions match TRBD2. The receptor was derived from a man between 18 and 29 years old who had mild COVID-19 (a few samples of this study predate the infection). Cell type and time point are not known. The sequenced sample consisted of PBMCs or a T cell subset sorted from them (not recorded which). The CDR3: CASSSAGGPSYNEQFF. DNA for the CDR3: TGTGCCAGCAGCTCTGCGGGGGGGCCTTCGTACAATGAGCAGTTCTTC.